The 14 T cell receptor beta chains below come from one sample, sequenced in a study of blood T cells in healthy people across ages. The second PCR ran roughly 6 to 12 cycles with a sample-barcoded 5' primer and J-beta primers. TCRdb used MiXCR to reprocess the 5' RACE reads, holding one entry per CDR3 protein. The sample has 600,000 or so distinct CDR3 sequences, roughly 43% seen once. The specimen sequenced was blood. Receptor source: an older man in good health.

This rearrangement joins TRBV20-1 to TRBJ1-2; no firm D call. The CDR3 has 13 residues. Trimming took 6 bases from V and 4 from J, leaving 15 bases between them. Germline V gene lookup returns CDR1 DFQATT and CDR2 SNEGSKA (reference sequence). The CDR3 DNA is TGCAGTGCCATATCGCCAGCCGCCTATGGCTACACCTTC. Its protein product is CSAISPAAYGYTF.

This clonotype was seen ten or more times. This chain joins TRBV6-6 and TRBJ1-5, with 8 bases identical to TRBD1. This CDR3 has 16 residues. V was clipped by 6 bases and J by 3 bases; unmatched bases: 10. The germline V gene encodes CDR1 MNHNY and CDR2 SVGAGI (reference sequence). CDR3 DNA: TGTGCCAGCAGCCGAACCGGGACAGGCTACAATCAGCCCCAGCATTTT. This sequence encodes CASSRTGTGYNQPQHF.

In its sample, this clonotype was seen a few times. The chain joins TRBV4-3 to TRBJ1-5; TRBD1 matches 8 bases. The germline V gene encodes CDR1 LGHNA and CDR2 YSLEER. The CDR3 length is 16 residues. With V trimmed by 4 bases and J by 0 bases, 5 bases remained unmatched. The CDR3: CASSLNRGSSNQPQHF. For the CDR3, the DNA is TGCGCCAGCAGCCTAAACAGGGGGTCTAGCAATCAGCCCCAGCATTTT.

The J gene is TRBJ2-5, the V gene TRBV15, with a possible D match to TRBD1 (8 bases). This CDR3 is 14 amino acids long. Germline-derived CDR1 and CDR2 are LNHNV and YYDKDF (reference sequence). Deletions cut 4 bases from V and 4 bases from J, with 13 bases between. DNA for the CDR3: TGTGCCACCAGCATAACAGGGGGGGGAGAGACCCAGTACTTC. This encodes CATSITGGGETQYF.

This clonotype has just a few counts. The V call is TRBV20-1, the J call TRBJ2-5, with 9 bases aligning to TRBD1. The V and J ends lost 3 bases and 5 bases, in that order; junction bases with no gene match: 10. Per the germline V gene, CDR1 is DFQATT and CDR2 is SNEGSKA (reference sequence). The CDR3 is 15 residues long. The CDR3, as DNA: TGCAGTGCTAGTGGGCGGACAGGGGATACGGAGACCCAGTACTTC. It yields the protein CSASGRTGDTETQYF.

A word on this clonotype: Compared with germline, one end of the junction differs, possibly owing to a read error. The genes are TRBV7-2 and TRBJ2-5; weak D call: TRBD2 (5 bases). The J call may be incorrect, as the DNA end agrees better with TRBJ2-7. The CDR3 totals 14 residues. The germline V gene has CDR1 SGHTA and CDR2 FQGNSA. CDR3 residues: CASGLDGSSYEQYF. In nucleotides, the CDR3 is TGTGCCAGCGGCTTAGATGGGAGCTCCTACGAGCAGTACTTC.

The chain employs TRBV20-1 and TRBJ2-1; a weak D match, TRBD2 (6 bases). The germline V gene encodes CDR1 DFQATT and CDR2 SNEGSKA (reference sequence). Trimming removed 5 bases from V and 0 bases from J, with 17 bases in between. The CDR3 sequence is 16 residues long. The CDR3 nucleotides read TGCAGTGCTTCCGAATGGAGGGGCACCTCCTACAATGAGCAGTTCTTC. Amino acids: CSASEWRGTSYNEQFF.

This clonotype has ten or more counts. The chain recombines TRBV20-1 with TRBJ2-4, with D possibly matching TRBD2 (5 bases). Trimming cost V 3 bases and J 3 bases, with 9 bases left between them. CDR3 size: 13 residues. CDR1 and CDR2 from the germline V gene are DFQATT and SNEGSKA (reference sequence). The CDR3 coding sequence is TGCAGTGCTAGGTTCGCGGGCAAAAACATTCAGTACTTC. Its translation is CSARFAGKNIQYF.

For this clonotype: Given a much more abundant clone one base away, this may be a read error. This chain joins TRBV6-5 and TRBJ1-1; D is perhaps TRBD1 (5 bases). The CDR3 has 15 amino acids. From germline, CDR1 is MNHEY and CDR2 SVGAGI. V lost 6 bases and J 4 bases, leaving 18 bases between the germline ends. DNA for the CDR3: TGTGCCAGCAGCCAGGGACTCACGCCAACCACTGAAGCTTTCTTT. It translates to CASSQGLTPTTEAFF.

As regards this clonotype: At one end, the junction sequence differs from germline, possibly due to a read error. This chain links TRBV20-1 with TRBJ2-5; TRBD2 aligns across 7 bases. Germline V gives CDR1 DFQATT, CDR2 SNEGSKA (reference sequence). The length of the CDR3 is 14 residues. Written as DNA, the CDR3 is TGCAGATTCGGACTGCGGGGGTTCAAGGAGACCCGGTACTTC. Its protein is CRFGLRGFKETRYF.

This chain joins TRBV20-1 and TRBJ2-1, with D possibly TRBD2 on 6 matching bases. V was pared by 3 bases and J by 4 bases, with 16 bases between. The CDR3 loop spans 15 amino acids. CDR1 and CDR2 from the germline V gene are DFQATT and SNEGSKA (reference sequence). In DNA, the CDR3 is TGCAGTGCTAGGCCACCGGGACTCCAATACAATGAGCAGTTCTTC. This translates into CSARPPGLQYNEQFF.

This clonotype was observed a few times. The chain links TRBV7-2 to TRBJ2-1, with D possibly being TRBD2 (5 bases). There are 13 residues in the CDR3. Germline V CDR1 and CDR2: SGHTA, FQGNSA. V lost 5 bases to trimming and J lost 7 bases, with 12 bases between them. CDR3 sequence (DNA): TGTGCCAGCAGCCCGGGGATAGGGAATGAGCAGTTCTTC. Residues: CASSPGIGNEQFF.

The chain is built from TRBV5-6 and TRBJ2-7; 9 positions agree with TRBD2. Germline CDR1 is SGHDT and CDR2 is YYEEEE. V lost 4 bases to trimming and J lost 5 bases; unmatched junction nucleotides: 16. The CDR3 spans 17 residues. The CDR3 spells CASSLRRSGGITHEQYF. The CDR3 DNA reads TGTGCCAGCAGCCTTCGACGTAGCGGGGGAATTACCCACGAGCAGTACTTC.

The CDR3 nucleotides read TGTGCCAGCAGTGAGGGACAGGGCCTAGGGGGCTACACCTTC. It codes for CASSEGQGLGGYTF. The chain recombines TRBV2 with TRBJ1-2; the match to TRBD1 covers 9 bases. Germline V gene sequence: CDR1 SNHLY, CDR2 FYNNEI. V lost 3 bases, J lost 8 bases, and 7 bases stayed unmatched. CDR3 length: 14 residues.